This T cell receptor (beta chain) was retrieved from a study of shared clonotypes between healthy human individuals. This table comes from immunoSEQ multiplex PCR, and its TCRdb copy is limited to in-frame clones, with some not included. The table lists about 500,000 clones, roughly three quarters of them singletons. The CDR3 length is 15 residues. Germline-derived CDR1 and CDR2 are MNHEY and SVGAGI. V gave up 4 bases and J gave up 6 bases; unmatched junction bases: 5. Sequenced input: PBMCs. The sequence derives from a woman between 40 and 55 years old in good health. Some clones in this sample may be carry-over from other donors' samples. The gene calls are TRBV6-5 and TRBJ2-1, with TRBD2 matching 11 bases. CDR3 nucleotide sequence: TGTGCCAGCAGTTCCGGGACTAGCGGCCGCAATGAGCAGTTCTTC. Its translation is CASSSGTSGRNEQFF.